The 4 T cell receptor beta chains below all came from one sample that was sequenced in a study of cytomegalovirus exposure and HLA in healthy donors. The PCR was carried out with 60 Vbeta primers and 13 Jbeta primers. Profiling relied on immunoSEQ multiplex PCR, and the TCRdb table lists in-frame clones only, not all of them. Of 90,000 to 140,000 clones listed, 78% are singletons. The sequenced sample consisted of PBMCs. Receptor source: a man younger than 45 in good health and CMV-seronegative.

The chain carries TRBV11-3 and TRBJ2-3, with a tentative D call TRBD2 (5 bases). V lost 5 bases and J 6 bases, leaving 15 bases between the germline ends. The V gene's germline CDR1 is SGHNT and CDR2 YENEEA. This CDR3 is 14 amino acids long. The CDR3 nucleotides read TGTGCCAGCAGCCCAATGAGAGGGTTGGATACGCAGTATTTT. It is translated as CASSPMRGLDTQYF.

This chain joins TRBV5-1 and TRBJ1-5; TRBD1 matches 8 bases. The CDR3 runs 15 residues. V lost 4 bases, J lost 0 bases, and 3 bases stayed unmatched. CDR1 is SGHRS, CDR2 YFSETQ, per germline. In nucleotides, the CDR3 is TGCGCCAGCAGCGTGGGACAGGATAGCAATCAGCCCCAGCATTTT. This gives the protein CASSVGQDSNQPQHF.

The V call is TRBV20-1, the J call TRBJ1-5, with 9 bases aligning to TRBD1. Trimming took 5 bases from V and 7 from J; bases not matched to a gene: 0. The CDR3 spans 11 residues. CDR1 is DFQATT, CDR2 SNEGSKA, per germline (reference sequence). The CDR3 is CSAGTGQPQHF. CDR3 in DNA: TGCAGTGCTGGGACAGGGCAGCCCCAGCATTTT.

This chain joins TRBV6-4 and TRBJ2-6; D gene unclear. The V end was cut by 0 bases, the J end by 4 bases, with 4 bases between. Looked up from germline, CDR1 is MRHNA and CDR2 is SNTAGT. The length of the CDR3 is 14 residues. CDR3 protein: CASSDSGGANVLTF. CDR3 bases: TGTGCCAGCAGTGACTCGGGCGGGGCCAACGTCCTGACTTTC.